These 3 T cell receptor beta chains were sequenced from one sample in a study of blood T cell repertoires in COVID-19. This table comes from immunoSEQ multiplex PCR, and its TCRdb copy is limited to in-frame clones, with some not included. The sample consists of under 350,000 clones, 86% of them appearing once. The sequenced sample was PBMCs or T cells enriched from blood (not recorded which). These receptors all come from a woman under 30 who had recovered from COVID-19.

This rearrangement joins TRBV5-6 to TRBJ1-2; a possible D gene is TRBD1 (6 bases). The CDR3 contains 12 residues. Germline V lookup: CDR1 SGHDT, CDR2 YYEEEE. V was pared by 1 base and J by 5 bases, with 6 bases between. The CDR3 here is CASSLQGYGYTF. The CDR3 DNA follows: TGTGCCAGCAGCTTGCAGGGGTATGGCTACACCTTC.

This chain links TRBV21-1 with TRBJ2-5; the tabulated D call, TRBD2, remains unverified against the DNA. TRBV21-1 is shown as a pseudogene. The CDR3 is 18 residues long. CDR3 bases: TGTGCCAGCAGCCACGGCTTAGGGGAGCGGGGGATCCAAGAGACCCAGTACTTC. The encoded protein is CASSHGLGERGIQETQYF.

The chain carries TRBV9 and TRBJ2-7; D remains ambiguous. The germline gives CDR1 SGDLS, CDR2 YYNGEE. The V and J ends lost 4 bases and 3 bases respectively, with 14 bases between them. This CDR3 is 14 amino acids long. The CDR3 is CASSPLTAGYEQYF. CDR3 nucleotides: TGTGCCAGCAGCCCCCTGACGGCAGGCTACGAGCAGTACTTC. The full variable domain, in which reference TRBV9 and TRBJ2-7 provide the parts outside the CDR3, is DSGVTQTPKHLITATGQRVTLRCSPRSGDLSVYWYQQSLDQGLQFLIQYYNGEERAKGNILERFSAQQFPDLHSELNLSSLELGDSALYFCASSPLTAGYEQYFGPGTRLTVT.